Sequencing of this T cell receptor beta chain was carried out in a study of blood T cell repertoires in COVID-19. Overall study context: The United States, Italy and Spain supplied acute and convalescent COVID-19 samples. Sources were T cells, B-cell-depleted T cells, or PBMCs; the material itself was cDNA or gDNA.

From germline, CDR1 is ENHRY and CDR2 SYGVKD. V was clipped by 4 bases and J by 2 bases; unmatched bases: 10. This CDR3 contains 17 residues. Under the authors' procedure: From reference gene primer amplification, estimates of nucleated cell counts were derived. Using immunoSEQ multiplex PCR, the repertoire was profiled, and TCRdb retains in-frame clones only, with some absent. V, J and clone size were drawn from that table, and D and trimming were deduced from the DNA. The sample includes 110,000 or so clones, approximately 85% of them seen just once. Patients at the Seattle site were enrolled during active infection and followed longitudinally.

What was sequenced was peripheral blood. The clonotype comes from an older woman with COVID-19, enrolled during active disease. The rearrangement uses TRBV10-3 and TRBJ2-2; 7 bases line up with TRBD1. DNA of the CDR3: TGTGCCATCAGTGGCACTCGGACAGGAGTTAACACCGGGGAGCTGTTTTTT. Encoded protein: CAISGTRTGVNTGELFF.